The sample holds a few counts of the clone carrying this TCR beta chain. Within the sample, other DNA sequences also encode this same CDR3. Repertoires were generated with immunoSEQ multiplex PCR, while TCRdb's copy carries only in-frame clones and drops some. The profile shows some 490,000 clones, approximately 83% of them singletons. Germline CDR1 reads SGHRS; CDR2 reads YFSETQ. The CDR3 consists of 15 residues. The V segment lost 4 bases and the J segment 0 bases; nucleotides outside the gene matches: 2. The entry originates in a study of blood T cell repertoires in COVID-19. The sample comprised peripheral blood. The sequence came from a human donor in a cohort sampled during active COVID-19. The chain has TRBV5-1 and TRBJ1-2; the match to TRBD1 covers 11 bases. In DNA form, the CDR3 reads TGCGCCAGCAGCCGGGGACAGGGGGCTAACTATGGCTACACCTTC. This sequence encodes CASSRGQGANYGYTF.